This T cell receptor (beta chain) was identified during a study of blood T cell repertoires in COVID-19. This clone was detected only a few times. The protocol was immunoSEQ multiplex PCR, while the TCRdb copy is restricted to in-frame clones and leaves out a portion. The sample contains 95,000 to 150,000 clones, about nine tenths of which appear only once. The CDR3 spans 15 residues. Germline trimming cut 10 bases from V and 0 bases from J; bases unmatched to any gene: 7. CDR1 SEHNR and CDR2 FQNEAQ come from the germline V gene (reference sequence). Sequencing was done on a sample of peripheral blood. The chain is built from TRBV7-9 and TRBJ2-2; 8 bases are shared with TRBD2. The source is a man between 35 and 55 years old with acute or convalescent COVID-19. CDR3 region: CATQPGLANTGELFF. CDR3 nucleotides: TGTGCCACCCAACCGGGACTAGCGAACACCGGGGAGCTGTTTTTT.